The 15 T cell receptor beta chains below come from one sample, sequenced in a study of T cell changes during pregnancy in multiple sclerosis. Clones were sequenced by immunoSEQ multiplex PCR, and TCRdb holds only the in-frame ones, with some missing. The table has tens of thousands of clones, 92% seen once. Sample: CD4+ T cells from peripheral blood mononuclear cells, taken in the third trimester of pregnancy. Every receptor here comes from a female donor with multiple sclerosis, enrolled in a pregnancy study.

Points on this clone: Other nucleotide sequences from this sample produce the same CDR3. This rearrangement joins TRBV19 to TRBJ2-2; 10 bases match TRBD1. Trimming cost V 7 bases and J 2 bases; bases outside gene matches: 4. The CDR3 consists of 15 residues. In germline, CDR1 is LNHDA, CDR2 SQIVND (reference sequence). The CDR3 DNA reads TGTGCCAGTACCAGGACAGGGGGTAACACCGGGGAGCTGTTTTTT. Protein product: CASTRTGGNTGELFF.

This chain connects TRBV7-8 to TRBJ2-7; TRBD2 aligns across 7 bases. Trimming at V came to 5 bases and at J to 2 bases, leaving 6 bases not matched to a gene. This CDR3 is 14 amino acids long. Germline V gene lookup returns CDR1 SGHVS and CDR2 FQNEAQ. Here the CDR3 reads CASSHASGPYEQYF. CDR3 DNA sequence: TGTGCCAGCAGCCACGCTAGCGGCCCCTACGAGCAGTACTTC.

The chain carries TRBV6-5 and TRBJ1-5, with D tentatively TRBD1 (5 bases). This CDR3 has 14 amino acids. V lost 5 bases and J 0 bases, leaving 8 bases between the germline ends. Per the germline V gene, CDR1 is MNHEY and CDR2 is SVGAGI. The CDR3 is CASSKGFSNQPQHF. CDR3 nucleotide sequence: TGTGCCAGCAGTAAGGGGTTTAGCAATCAGCCCCAGCATTTT.

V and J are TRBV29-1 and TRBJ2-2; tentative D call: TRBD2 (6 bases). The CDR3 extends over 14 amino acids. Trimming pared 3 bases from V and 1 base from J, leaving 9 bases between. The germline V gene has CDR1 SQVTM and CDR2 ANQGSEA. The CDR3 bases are TGCAGCGTTGATGGACTAAGGAACACCGGGGAGCTGTTTTTT. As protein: CSVDGLRNTGELFF.

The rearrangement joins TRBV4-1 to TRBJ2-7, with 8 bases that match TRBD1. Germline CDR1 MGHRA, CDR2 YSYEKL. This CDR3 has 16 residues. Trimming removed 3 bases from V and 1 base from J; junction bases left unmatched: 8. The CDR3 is CASSQAGQGLSYEQYF. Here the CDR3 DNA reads TGCGCCAGCAGCCAGGCCGGACAGGGCCTTTCCTACGAGCAGTACTTC.

The CDR3 here is CASSYRWTAYEQYF. The CDR3 region has the DNA TGTGCCAGCAGTTACCGATGGACAGCCTACGAGCAGTACTTC. This chain joins TRBV28 and TRBJ2-7, with D tentatively TRBD1 (6 bases). Germline CDR1 reads MDHEN; CDR2 reads SYDVKM. The CDR3 consists of 14 residues. V lost 4 bases and J lost 2, with 12 bases in between.

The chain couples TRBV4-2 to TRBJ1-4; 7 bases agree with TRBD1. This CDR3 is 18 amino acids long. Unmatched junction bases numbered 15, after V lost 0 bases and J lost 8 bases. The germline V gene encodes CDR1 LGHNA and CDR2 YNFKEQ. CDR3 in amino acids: CASSQDYKGGTMREKLFF. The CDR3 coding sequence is TGTGCCAGCAGCCAAGATTATAAAGGGGGCACAATGAGAGAAAAACTGTTTTTT.

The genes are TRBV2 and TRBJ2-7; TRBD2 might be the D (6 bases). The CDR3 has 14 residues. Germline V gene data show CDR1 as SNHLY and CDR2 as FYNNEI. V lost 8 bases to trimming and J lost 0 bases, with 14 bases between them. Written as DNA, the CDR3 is TGTGCCAGCTCGGGCGGGGCCCCCTCCTACGAGCAGTACTTC. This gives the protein CASSGGAPSYEQYF.

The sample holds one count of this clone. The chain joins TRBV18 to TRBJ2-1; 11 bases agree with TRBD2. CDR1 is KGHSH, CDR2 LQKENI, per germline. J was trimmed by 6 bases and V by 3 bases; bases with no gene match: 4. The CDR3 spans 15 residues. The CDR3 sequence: CASSPVAGGPNEQFF. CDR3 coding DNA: TGTGCCAGCTCACCTGTAGCGGGAGGGCCCAATGAGCAGTTCTTC.

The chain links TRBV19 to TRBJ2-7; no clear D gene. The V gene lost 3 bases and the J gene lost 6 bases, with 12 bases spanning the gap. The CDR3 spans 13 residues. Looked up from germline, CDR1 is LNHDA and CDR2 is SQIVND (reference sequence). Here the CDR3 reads CASSMSEFTEQYF. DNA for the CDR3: TGTGCCAGTAGTATGAGTGAATTTACCGAGCAGTACTTC.

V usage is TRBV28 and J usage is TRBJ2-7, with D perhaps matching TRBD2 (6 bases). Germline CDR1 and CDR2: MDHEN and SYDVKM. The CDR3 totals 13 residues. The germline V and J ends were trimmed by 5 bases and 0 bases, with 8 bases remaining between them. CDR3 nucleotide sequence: TGTGCCAGCAGTGTGGGGGGCTCCTACGAGCAGTACTTC. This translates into CASSVGGSYEQYF.

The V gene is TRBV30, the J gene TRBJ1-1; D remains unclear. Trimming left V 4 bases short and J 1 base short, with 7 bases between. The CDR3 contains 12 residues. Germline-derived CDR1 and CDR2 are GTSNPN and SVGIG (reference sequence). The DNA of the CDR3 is TGTGCCTGGACGGGGAAGAACACTGAAGCTTTCTTT. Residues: CAWTGKNTEAFF.

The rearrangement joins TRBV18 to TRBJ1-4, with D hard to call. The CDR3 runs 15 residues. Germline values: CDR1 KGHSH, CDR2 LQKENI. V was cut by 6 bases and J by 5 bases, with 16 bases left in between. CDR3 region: CASSLGFSINEKLFF. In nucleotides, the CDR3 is TGTGCCAGCTCTCTAGGATTCAGCATAAATGAAAAACTGTTTTTT.

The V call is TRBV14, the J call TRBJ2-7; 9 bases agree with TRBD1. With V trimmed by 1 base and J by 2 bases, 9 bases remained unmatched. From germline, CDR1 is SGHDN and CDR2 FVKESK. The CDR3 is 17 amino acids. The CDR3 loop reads CASSQAVTGTGTYEQYF. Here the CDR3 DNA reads TGTGCCAGCAGCCAAGCGGTGACCGGGACAGGGACCTACGAGCAGTACTTC.

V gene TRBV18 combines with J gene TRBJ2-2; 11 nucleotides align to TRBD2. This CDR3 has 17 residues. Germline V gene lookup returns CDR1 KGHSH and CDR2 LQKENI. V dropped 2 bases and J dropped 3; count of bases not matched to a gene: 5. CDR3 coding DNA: TGTGCCAGCTCACCAACACTAGCGGGAGTTTACACCGGGGAGCTGTTTTTT. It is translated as CASSPTLAGVYTGELFF. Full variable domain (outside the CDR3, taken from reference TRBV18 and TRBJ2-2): NAGVMQNPRHLVRRRGQEARLRCSPMKGHSHVYWYRQLPEEGLKFMVYLQKENIIDESGMPKERFSAEFPKEGPSILRIQQVVRGDSAAYFCASSPTLAGVYTGELFFGEGSRLTVL.